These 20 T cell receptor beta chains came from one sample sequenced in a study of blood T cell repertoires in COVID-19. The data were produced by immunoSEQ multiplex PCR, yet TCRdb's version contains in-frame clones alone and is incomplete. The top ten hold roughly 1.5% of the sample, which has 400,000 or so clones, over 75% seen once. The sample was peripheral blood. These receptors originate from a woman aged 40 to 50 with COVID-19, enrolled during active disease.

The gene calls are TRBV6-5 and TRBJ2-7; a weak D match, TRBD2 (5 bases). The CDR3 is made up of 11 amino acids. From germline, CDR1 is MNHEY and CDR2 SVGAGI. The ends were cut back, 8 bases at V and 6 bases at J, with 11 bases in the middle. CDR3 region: CASRYGGEQYF. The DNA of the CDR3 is TGTGCCAGCCGGTACGGAGGCGAGCAGTACTTC.

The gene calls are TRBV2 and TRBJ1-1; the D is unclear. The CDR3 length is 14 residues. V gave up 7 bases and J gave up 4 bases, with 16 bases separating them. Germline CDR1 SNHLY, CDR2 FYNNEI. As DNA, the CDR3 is TGTGCCAGCACTCCCGAGGCCACGGGCACTGAAGCTTTCTTT. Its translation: CASTPEATGTEAFF.

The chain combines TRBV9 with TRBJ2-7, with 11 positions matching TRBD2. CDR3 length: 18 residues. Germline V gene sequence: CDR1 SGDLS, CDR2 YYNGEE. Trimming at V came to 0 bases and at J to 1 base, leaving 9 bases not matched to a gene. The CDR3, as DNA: TGTGCCAGCAGCGTAGGTACTAGCGGGGGCGTCCGGTCCTACGAGCAGTACTTC. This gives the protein CASSVGTSGGVRSYEQYF.

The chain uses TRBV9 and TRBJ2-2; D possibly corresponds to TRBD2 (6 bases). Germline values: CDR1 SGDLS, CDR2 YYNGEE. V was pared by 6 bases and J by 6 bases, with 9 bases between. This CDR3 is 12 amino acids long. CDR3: CASTGDPGELFF. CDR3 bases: TGTGCCAGCACGGGGGACCCCGGGGAGCTGTTTTTT. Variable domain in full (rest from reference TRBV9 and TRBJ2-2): DSGVTQTPKHLITATGQRVTLRCSPRSGDLSVYWYQQSLDQGLQFLIQYYNGEERAKGNILERFSAQQFPDLHSELNLSSLELGDSALYFCASTGDPGELFFGEGSRLTVL.

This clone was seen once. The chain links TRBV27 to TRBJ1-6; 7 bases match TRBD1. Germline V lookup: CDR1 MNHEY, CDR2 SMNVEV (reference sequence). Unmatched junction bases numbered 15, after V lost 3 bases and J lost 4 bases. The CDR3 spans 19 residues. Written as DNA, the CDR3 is TGTGCCAGCAGTTTTTTGACAGGGCCTAGAGCCGGATATAATTCACCCCTCCACTTT. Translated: CASSFLTGPRAGYNSPLHF.

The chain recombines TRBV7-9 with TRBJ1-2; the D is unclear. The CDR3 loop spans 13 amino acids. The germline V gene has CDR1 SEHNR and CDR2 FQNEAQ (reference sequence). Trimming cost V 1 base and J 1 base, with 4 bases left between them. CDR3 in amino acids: CASSLGHNYGYTF. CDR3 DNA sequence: TGTGCCAGCAGCTTAGGGCATAACTATGGCTACACCTTC.

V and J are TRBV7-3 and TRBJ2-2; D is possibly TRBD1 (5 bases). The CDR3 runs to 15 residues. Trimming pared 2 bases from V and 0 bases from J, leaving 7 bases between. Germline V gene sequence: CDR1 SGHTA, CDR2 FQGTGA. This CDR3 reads CASSLQGANTGELFF. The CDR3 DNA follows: TGTGCCAGCAGCTTACAAGGGGCGAACACCGGGGAGCTGTTTTTT.

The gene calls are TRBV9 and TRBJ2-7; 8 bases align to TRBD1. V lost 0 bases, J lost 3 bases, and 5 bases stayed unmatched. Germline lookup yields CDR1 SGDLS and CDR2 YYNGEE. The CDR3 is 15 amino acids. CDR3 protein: CASSVDPGGVYEQYF. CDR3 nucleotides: TGTGCCAGCAGCGTAGACCCAGGGGGCGTCTACGAGCAGTACTTC.

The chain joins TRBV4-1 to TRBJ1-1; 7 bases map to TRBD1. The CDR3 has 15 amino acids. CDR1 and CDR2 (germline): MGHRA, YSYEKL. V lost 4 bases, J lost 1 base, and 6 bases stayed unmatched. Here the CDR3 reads CASSLKTGRNTEAFF. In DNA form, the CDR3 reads TGCGCCAGCAGCCTAAAGACAGGGAGGAACACTGAAGCTTTCTTT.

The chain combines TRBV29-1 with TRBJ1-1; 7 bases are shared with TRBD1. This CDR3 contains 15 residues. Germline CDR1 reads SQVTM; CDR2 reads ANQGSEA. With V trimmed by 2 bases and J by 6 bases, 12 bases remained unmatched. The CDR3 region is CSVESRTGPRAEAFF. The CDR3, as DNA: TGCAGCGTTGAATCCCGGACAGGTCCGCGGGCTGAAGCTTTCTTT.

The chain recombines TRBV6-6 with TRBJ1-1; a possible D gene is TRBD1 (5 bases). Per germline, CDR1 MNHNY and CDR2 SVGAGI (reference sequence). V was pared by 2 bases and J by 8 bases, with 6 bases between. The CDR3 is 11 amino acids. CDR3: CASSYTGEAFF. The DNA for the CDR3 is TGTGCCAGCAGTTACACAGGCGAAGCTTTCTTT.

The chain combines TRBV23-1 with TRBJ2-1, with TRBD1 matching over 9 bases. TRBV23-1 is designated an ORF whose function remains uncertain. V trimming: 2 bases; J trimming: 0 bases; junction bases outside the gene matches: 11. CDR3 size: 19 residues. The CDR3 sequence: CASSQKGQGLRSSYNEQFF. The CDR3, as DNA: TGCGCCAGCAGTCAAAAGGGACAGGGCTTAAGGAGCTCCTACAATGAGCAGTTCTTC.

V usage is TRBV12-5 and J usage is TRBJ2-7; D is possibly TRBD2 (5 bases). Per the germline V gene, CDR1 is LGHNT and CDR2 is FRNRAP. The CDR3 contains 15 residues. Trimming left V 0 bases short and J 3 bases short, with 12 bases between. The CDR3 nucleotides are TGTGCTAGTGGTTTGGTACTAGGCACTAGCTACGAGCAGTACTTC. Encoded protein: CASGLVLGTSYEQYF.

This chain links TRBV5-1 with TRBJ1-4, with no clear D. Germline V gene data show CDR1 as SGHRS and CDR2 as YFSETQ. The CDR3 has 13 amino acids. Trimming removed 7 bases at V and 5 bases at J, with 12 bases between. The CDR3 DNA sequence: TGCGCCAGCTCTGCCCGGTCCAATGAAAAACTGTTTTTT. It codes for CASSARSNEKLFF.

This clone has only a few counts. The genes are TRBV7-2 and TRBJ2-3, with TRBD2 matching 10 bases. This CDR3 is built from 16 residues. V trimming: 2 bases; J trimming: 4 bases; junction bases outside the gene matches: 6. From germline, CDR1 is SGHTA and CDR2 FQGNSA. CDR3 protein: CASSLSAGGRSDTQYF. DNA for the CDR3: TGTGCCAGCAGCTTATCAGCGGGAGGGCGTTCAGATACGCAGTATTTT.

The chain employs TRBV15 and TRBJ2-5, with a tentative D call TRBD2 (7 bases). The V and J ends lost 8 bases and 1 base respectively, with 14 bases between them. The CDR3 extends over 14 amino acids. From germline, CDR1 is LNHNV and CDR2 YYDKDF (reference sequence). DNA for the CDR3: TGTGCCACCCGAGAGGGGGGGCTCCAAGAGACCCAGTACTTC. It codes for CATREGGLQETQYF.

CDR3 nucleotides: TGCAGCACTGGGACAGGGAACACTGAAGCTTTCTTT. This codes for CSTGTGNTEAFF. J is TRBJ1-1 and V is TRBV29-1; TRBD1 matches 8 bases. This CDR3 is built from 12 residues. Trimming removed 8 bases from V and 1 base from J; junction bases left unmatched: 3. Germline lookup yields CDR1 SQVTM and CDR2 ANQGSEA.

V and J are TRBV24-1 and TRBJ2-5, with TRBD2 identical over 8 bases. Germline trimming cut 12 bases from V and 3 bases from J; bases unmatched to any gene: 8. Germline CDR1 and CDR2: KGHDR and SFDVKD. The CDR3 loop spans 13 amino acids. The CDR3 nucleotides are TGTGCCTCCCGGGCGGGGGGCGAAGAGACCCAGTACTTC. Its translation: CASRAGGEETQYF.

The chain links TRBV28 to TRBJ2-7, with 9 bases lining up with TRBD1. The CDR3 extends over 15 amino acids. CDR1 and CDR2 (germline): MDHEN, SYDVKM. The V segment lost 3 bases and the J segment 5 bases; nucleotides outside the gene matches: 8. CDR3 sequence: CASSFARQGGNEQYF. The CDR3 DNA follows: TGTGCCAGCAGTTTCGCGAGACAGGGGGGCAACGAGCAGTACTTC. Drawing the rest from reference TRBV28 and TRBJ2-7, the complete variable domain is DVKVTQSSRYLVKRTGEKVFLECVQDMDHENMFWYRQDPGLGLRLIYFSYDVKMKEKGDIPEGYSVSREKKERFSLILESASTNQTSMYLCASSFARQGGNEQYFGPGTRLTVT.

The DNA for the CDR3 is TGTGCCAGCAGTTATGTAGGGGGCACCCTTGAAGCTTTCTTT. Encoded protein: CASSYVGGTLEAFF. The chain carries TRBV28 and TRBJ1-1, with 7 positions matching TRBD1. The CDR3 loop spans 14 amino acids. Per germline, CDR1 MDHEN and CDR2 SYDVKM. V lost 4 bases to trimming and J lost 7 bases; unmatched junction nucleotides: 9.